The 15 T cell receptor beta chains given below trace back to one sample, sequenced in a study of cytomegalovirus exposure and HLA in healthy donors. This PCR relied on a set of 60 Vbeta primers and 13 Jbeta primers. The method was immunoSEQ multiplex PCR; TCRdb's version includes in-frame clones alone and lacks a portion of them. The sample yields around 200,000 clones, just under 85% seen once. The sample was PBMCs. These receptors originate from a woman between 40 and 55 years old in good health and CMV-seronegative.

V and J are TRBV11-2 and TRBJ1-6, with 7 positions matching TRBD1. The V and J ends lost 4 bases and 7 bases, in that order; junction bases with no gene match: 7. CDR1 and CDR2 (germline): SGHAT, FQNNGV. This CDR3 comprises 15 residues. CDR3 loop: CASSSEGARNSPLHF. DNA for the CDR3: TGTGCCAGCAGCTCTGAGGGGGCTCGGAATTCACCCCTCCACTTT.

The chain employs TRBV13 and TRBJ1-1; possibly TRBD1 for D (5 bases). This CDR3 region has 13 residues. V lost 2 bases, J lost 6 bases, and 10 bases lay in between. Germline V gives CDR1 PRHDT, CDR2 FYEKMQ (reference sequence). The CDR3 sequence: CASSLRRGPEAFF. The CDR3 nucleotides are TGTGCCAGCAGCTTACGTAGGGGCCCTGAAGCTTTCTTT.

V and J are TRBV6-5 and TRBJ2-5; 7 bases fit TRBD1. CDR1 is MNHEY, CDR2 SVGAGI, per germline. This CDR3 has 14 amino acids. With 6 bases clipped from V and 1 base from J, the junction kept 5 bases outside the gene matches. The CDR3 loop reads CASSPGQVQETQYF. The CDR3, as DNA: TGTGCCAGCAGCCCCGGACAGGTCCAAGAGACCCAGTACTTC.

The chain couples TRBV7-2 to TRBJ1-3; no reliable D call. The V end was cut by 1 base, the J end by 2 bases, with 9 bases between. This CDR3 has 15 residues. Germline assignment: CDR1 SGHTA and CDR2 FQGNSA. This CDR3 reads CASSLVSQTGNTIYF. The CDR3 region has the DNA TGTGCCAGCAGCTTAGTGTCACAGACTGGAAACACCATATATTTT.

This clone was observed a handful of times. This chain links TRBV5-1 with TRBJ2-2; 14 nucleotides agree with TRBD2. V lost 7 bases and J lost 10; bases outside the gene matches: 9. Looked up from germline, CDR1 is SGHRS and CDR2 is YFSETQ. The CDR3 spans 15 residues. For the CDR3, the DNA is TGCGCCAGCGGACTAGCGGGAGGTATAGTTCAGGAGCTGTTTTTT. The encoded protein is CASGLAGGIVQELFF.

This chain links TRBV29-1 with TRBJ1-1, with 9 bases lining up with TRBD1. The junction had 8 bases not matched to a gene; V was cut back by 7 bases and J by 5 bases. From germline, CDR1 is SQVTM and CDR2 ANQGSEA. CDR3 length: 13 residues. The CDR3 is CSAATGQGTEAFF. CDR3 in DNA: TGCAGCGCCGCAACCGGACAGGGGACTGAAGCTTTCTTT.

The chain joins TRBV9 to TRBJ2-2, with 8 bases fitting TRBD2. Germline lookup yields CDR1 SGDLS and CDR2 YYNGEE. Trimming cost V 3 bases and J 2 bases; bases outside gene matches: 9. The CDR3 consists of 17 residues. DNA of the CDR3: TGTGCCAGCAGCGCTTTAGGGGCGGGGGGAAACACCGGGGAGCTGTTTTTT. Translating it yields CASSALGAGGNTGELFF.

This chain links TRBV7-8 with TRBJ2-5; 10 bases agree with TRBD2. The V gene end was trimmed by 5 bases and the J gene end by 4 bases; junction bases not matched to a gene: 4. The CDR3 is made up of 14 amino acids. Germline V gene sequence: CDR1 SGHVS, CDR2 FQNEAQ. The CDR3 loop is CASSARLAGETQYF. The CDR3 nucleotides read TGTGCCAGCAGCGCGAGACTAGCGGGAGAGACCCAGTACTTC.

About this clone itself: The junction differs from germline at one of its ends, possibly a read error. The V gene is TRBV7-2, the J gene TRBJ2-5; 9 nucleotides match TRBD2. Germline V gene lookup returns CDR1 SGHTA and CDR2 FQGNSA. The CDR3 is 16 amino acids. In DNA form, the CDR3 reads TGTGCCAACAGCTTAACGGGGCGGGGGGGTCAAGAGACCCAGTACTTC. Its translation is CANSLTGRGGQETQYF. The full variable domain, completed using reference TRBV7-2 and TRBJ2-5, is GAGVSQSPSNKVTEKGKDVELRCDPISGHTALYWYRQSLGQGLEFLIYFQGNSAPDKSGLPSDRFSAERTGGSVSTLTIQRTQQEDSAVYLCANSLTGRGGQETQYFGPGTRLLVL.

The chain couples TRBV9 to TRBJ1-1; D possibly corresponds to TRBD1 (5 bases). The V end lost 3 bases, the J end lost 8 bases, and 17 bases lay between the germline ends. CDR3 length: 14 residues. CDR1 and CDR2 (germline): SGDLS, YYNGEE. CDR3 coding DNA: TGTGCCAGCAGCGCCGTGGGGGGAGCAATAGAAGCTTTCTTT. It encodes CASSAVGGAIEAFF. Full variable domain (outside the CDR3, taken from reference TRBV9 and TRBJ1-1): DSGVTQTPKHLITATGQRVTLRCSPRSGDLSVYWYQQSLDQGLQFLIQYYNGEERAKGNILERFSAQQFPDLHSELNLSSLELGDSALYFCASSAVGGAIEAFFGQGTRLTVV.

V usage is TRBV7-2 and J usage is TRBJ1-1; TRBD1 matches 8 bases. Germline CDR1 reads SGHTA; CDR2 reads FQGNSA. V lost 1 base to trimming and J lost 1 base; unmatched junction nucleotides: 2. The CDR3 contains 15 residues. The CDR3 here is CASSLDQGANTEAFF. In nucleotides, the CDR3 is TGTGCCAGCAGCTTAGATCAGGGGGCGAACACTGAAGCTTTCTTT.

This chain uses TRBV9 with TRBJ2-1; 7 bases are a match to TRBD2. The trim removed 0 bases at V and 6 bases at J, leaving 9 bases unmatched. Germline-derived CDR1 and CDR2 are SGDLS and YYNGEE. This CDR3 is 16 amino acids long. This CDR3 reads CASSVGWGLSGNEQFF. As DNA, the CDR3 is TGTGCCAGCAGCGTAGGGTGGGGACTATCAGGCAATGAGCAGTTCTTC.

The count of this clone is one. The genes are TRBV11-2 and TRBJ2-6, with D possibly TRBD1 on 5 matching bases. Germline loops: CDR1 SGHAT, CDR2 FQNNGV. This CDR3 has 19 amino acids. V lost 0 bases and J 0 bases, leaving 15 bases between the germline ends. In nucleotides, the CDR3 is TGTGCCAGCAGCTTAGATCGTCAGGGCTTAGTCTCTGGGGCCAACGTCCTGACTTTC. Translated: CASSLDRQGLVSGANVLTF.

The CDR3 loop reads CAWGLGAVLEAFF. As DNA, the CDR3 is TGTGCCTGGGGGCTGGGGGCGGTTTTAGAAGCTTTCTTT. J is TRBJ1-1 and V is TRBV30; weak D call: TRBD1 (6 bases). There are 13 residues in the CDR3. V lost 5 bases and J 8 bases, leaving 18 bases between the germline ends. Germline CDR1 and CDR2: GTSNPN and SVGIG (reference sequence).

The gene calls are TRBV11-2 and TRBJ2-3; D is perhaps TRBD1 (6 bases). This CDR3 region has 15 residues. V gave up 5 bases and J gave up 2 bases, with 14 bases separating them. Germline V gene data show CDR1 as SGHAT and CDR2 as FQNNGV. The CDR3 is CASSPSGHDTDTQYF. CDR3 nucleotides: TGTGCCAGCAGCCCCTCGGGACACGACACAGATACGCAGTATTTT.